This TCR beta chain was obtained from a study of T cell repertoires in cytomegalovirus infection. TCRdb itself ran the reads through MiXCR, one entry per CDR3 protein. The table shows about 740,000 distinct CDR3 sequences, with 35% to 40% occurring only once. The CDR3 has 15 amino acids. Trimming cost V 10 bases and J 9 bases; bases outside gene matches: 18. Per the germline V gene, CDR1 is ENHRY and CDR2 is SYGVKD. This clonotype was counted ten times or more. The TCR comes from a human donor in good health (CMV status not recorded). Some clones in this sample may be carry-over from other donors' samples. The V call is TRBV10-3, the J call TRBJ2-1; TRBD1 agrees at 7 bases. Material for sequencing was PBMCs. The CDR3 reads CATNYGTATAGEQFF. The CDR3 DNA reads TGTGCCACCAATTACGGGACAGCCACTGCCGGTGAGCAGTTCTTC.